Listed below are T cell receptor beta chains from one sample, sequenced in a study of CD8 T cells in ankylosing spondylitis. TCRdb independently ran MiXCR on the 5' RACE reads; one entry per CDR3 protein. Of 500,000 or so distinct CDR3 sequences in the sample, about 5.2% were seen once. Sequencing was performed on blood, either unsorted or a sorted T cell fraction (not recorded which). These receptors were collected from a male donor with ankylosing spondylitis. CDR3s include the opening cysteine and the closing phenylalanine or tryptophan. The D gene is left open where the match is weak. Clone size is shown for a subset of rows, as once, few, many or a class of expanded clone.

>-|many|TRBV4-3|TRBJ2-1
TGCGCCAGCAGCCAAGATGGACTTGACTGGGATGAGCAGTTCTTC
CASSQDGLDWDEQFF
>-|-|TRBV28|TRBJ2-7
TGTGCCAGCAGAATCCCTGGGGGCCGGGGCGAGCAGTACTTC
CASRIPGGRGEQYF
>TRBD1|many|TRBV20-1|TRBJ1-1
TGCAGTGCTAGCCCGGCAGGGGGCTTTGCTGAAGCTTTCTTT
CSASPAGGFAEAFF
>TRBD2|-|TRBV20-1|TRBJ2-1
TGCTGCGCTAGAGATCGAGGTAGCGGGAGTAGATACAATGAGCAGTTCTTC
CCARDRGSGSRYNEQFF
>-|many|TRBV27|TRBJ2-1
TGTGCCAGCAGGACGGGACTTTCCCTATACAATGAGCAGTTCTTC
CASRTGLSLYNEQFF
>-|-|TRBV5-1|TRBJ1-2
TGCGCCAGCAGCTTGAGGCAGGGCGAAAGCTATGGCTACACCTTC
CASSLRQGESYGYTF
>-|many|TRBV5-6|TRBJ2-5
TGTGCCAGCAGCTTGCGGGGGGCCGAGGGGACCCAGTACTTC
CASSLRGAEGTQYF
>TRBD2|many|TRBV10-3|TRBJ2-1
TGTGCCATCAACCGGGGAGCTAGCGGGGAAAATGAGCAGTTCTTC
CAINRGASGENEQFF
>TRBD1|many|TRBV29-1|TRBJ2-7
TGCAGCGTTCTATCGGACAGGGGGTACGAGCAGTACTTC
CSVLSDRGYEQYF
>-|many|TRBV5-5|TRBJ2-1
TGTGCCAGCAGCCCGGTCCGCAGCTCCTACAATGAGCAGTTCTTC
CASSPVRSSYNEQFF
>-|many|TRBV3-1|TRBJ1-4
TGTGCCAGCAGCCTAAACAGCGCAACTAATGAAAAACTGTTTTTT
CASSLNSATNEKLFF
>-|many|TRBV21-1|TRBJ1-5
TGTGCCAGCATCCTAGGGGATAGCAATCAGCCCCAGCATTTT
CASILGDSNQPQHF
>-|many|TRBV12-3/TRBV12-4|TRBJ2-2
TGTGCCAGCAGTTCCCAACAGGGTCGGGACGGGGAGCTGTTTTTT
CASSSQQGRDGELFF
>TRBD2|many|TRBV12-3/TRBV12-4|TRBJ2-3
TGTGCCAGCAGTTTGAATTCTCTAGCGGGAGCAGATACGCAGTATTTT
CASSLNSLAGADTQYF
>-|many|TRBV29-1|TRBJ2-5
TGCAGCGCCCGACCAGGGGAGGAGACCCAGTACTTC
CSARPGEETQYF
>-|many|TRBV28|TRBJ2-7
TGTGCCAGCAGTTCTCTCTTAGGACAGTACTTC
CASSSLLGQYF